This paragraph reports one TCR beta chain. These data originate in a study of blood T cell repertoires in COVID-19. Methods used by the authors: Estimation of nucleated cell counts relied on the amplification of reference gene primers. Repertoires were generated with immunoSEQ multiplex PCR, while TCRdb's copy carries only in-frame clones and drops some. Clone size and the V and J calls come from that table; the DNA yielded D and trimming. The sample records a few hundred thousand clones, 70% to 90% being singletons. V dropped 8 bases and J dropped 4; count of bases not matched to a gene: 1. The CDR3 contains 11 residues. Allocation to cohorts depended on clinical history reported by the participants. No more than 2 weeks before study entry, exposed participants had met a case of COVID-19.

The sequence was collected from a woman aged 45-65 years who had been exposed to COVID-19. This chain links TRBV12-3 or TRBV12-4 with TRBJ2-5; 7 positions match TRBD1. The sample was PBMCs or T cells enriched from blood (not recorded which). The CDR3 sequence: CASRQGETQYF. The CDR3 DNA follows: TGTGCCAGCCGACAGGGAGAGACCCAGTACTTC.